A single sample is the source of the 30 T cell receptor beta chains below, sequenced in a study of neurological immune-mediated disorders. TCRdb reprocessed the 5' RACE reads with MiXCR, giving one entry per CDR3 protein. This sample has 45,000 to 55,000 distinct CDR3 sequences, with about 3% found just once. The sequenced sample was PBMCs. These receptors all stem from a man aged 35-49 years with multiple sclerosis.

In its sample, this clonotype was seen many times. V and J are TRBV6-1 and TRBJ2-7, with 7 bases matching TRBD1. The CDR3 extends over 13 amino acids. Trimming removed 10 bases from V and 3 bases from J; junction bases left unmatched: 9. CDR1 and CDR2 from the germline V gene are MNHNS and SASEGT. In DNA, the CDR3 is TGTGCCACCTTGACAGGGCTCCACTACGAGCAGTACTTC. It is translated as CATLTGLHYEQYF.

In this sample, this clonotype turned up many times. J is TRBJ2-1 and V is TRBV11-2; possibly TRBD2 for D (7 bases). Trimming shortened V by 5 bases and J by 2 bases, and 19 bases separated the two germline ends. Germline CDR1 reads SGHAT; CDR2 reads FQNNGV. This CDR3 is 17 amino acids long. CDR3 bases: TGTGCCAGCAGCCTCGGTCGGAAAGGGGGGGCCTACAATGAGCAGTTCTTC. Translating it yields CASSLGRKGGAYNEQFF.

Many counts were recorded for this clonotype. The chain joins TRBV18 to TRBJ1-2, with TRBD1 matching over 8 bases. The ends lost 4 bases at V and 4 bases at J; junction bases unmatched: 11. Per the germline V gene, CDR1 is KGHSH and CDR2 is LQKENI. CDR3 size: 16 residues. The CDR3 coding sequence is TGTGCCAGCTCACTCCCCCCCGGACAGGGAGGCTATGGCTACACCTTC. It translates to CASSLPPGQGGYGYTF.

This clonotype was counted ten times or more. A much larger clone sits a single nucleotide away, making a read error possible. The chain has TRBV7-8 and TRBJ1-3; weak D call: TRBD1 (6 bases). Looked up from germline, CDR1 is SGHVS and CDR2 is FQNEAQ. CDR3 length: 14 residues. CDR3 region: CASSPQGGGKTIYF. The CDR3 region has the DNA TGTGCCAGCAGCCCACAGGGTGGTGGAAAAACCATATATTTT.

This clonotype was counted a few times. A read error may explain this, as a much larger clone is one base away. The V gene is TRBV9, the J gene TRBJ1-1; D uncertain. This CDR3 contains 14 residues. The germline gives CDR1 SGDLS, CDR2 YYNGEE. The V gene lost 0 bases and the J gene lost 4 bases, with 10 bases spanning the gap. The CDR3 nucleotides read TGTGCCAGCAGCGTAGGAGGAAAACCCACTGAAGCTTTCTTT. It translates to CASSVGGKPTEAFF.

V gene TRBV9 combines with J gene TRBJ2-3, with 9 bases that match TRBD1. The germline CDR1 and CDR2 sequences are SGDLS and YYNGEE. The CDR3 runs to 15 residues. With V trimmed by 4 bases and J by 4 bases, 7 bases remained unmatched. The DNA for the CDR3 is TGTGCCAGCAGCTATGGACAGGGGATGTCAGATACGCAGTATTTT. Translated, it gives CASSYGQGMSDTQYF.

This clonotype was found many times. This chain links TRBV7-8 with TRBJ2-3, with D perhaps matching TRBD1 (6 bases). Trimming took 1 base from V and 2 from J, leaving 10 bases between them. The germline V gene encodes CDR1 SGHVS and CDR2 FQNEAQ. The CDR3 covers 15 residues. The CDR3 region has the DNA TGTGCCAGCAGCTTAGGACAGGCCCTCACAGATACGCAGTATTTT. It translates to CASSLGQALTDTQYF.

This clonotype was seen at least ten times. The chain uses TRBV19 and TRBJ2-3; 7 positions match TRBD1. Germline CDR1 reads LNHDA; CDR2 reads SQIVND (reference sequence). After removal of 5 bases from V and 2 bases from J, the junction contained 13 bases not matched to a gene. The CDR3 runs to 17 residues. This CDR3 is CASSGVTGTDFTDTQYF. CDR3 in DNA: TGTGCCAGTAGTGGTGTTACCGGGACAGACTTCACAGATACGCAGTATTTT.

The chain employs TRBV2 and TRBJ2-5; 8 bases are shared with TRBD1. Unmatched junction bases numbered 5, after V lost 6 bases and J lost 5 bases. The length of the CDR3 is 13 residues. Looked up from germline, CDR1 is SNHLY and CDR2 is FYNNEI. The CDR3 reads CASRTDRGETQYF. The DNA for the CDR3 is TGTGCCAGCAGGACTGACAGGGGTGAGACCCAGTACTTC.

The sample holds many counts of this clonotype. The chain uses TRBV29-1 and TRBJ1-3, with D unclear. The V gene's germline CDR1 is SQVTM and CDR2 ANQGSEA. V lost 4 bases to trimming and J lost 6 bases, with 13 bases between them. This CDR3 contains 13 residues. DNA for the CDR3: TGCAGCGTTGTTCGGCAGAAGGCAAACACCATATATTTT. Protein product: CSVVRQKANTIYF.

This clonotype was found many times. J is TRBJ2-3 and V is TRBV7-9, with D possibly TRBD2 on 5 matching bases. CDR1 SEHNR and CDR2 FQNEAQ come from the germline V gene (reference sequence). This CDR3 contains 12 residues. Trimming left V 6 bases short and J 2 bases short, with 6 bases between. CDR3 amino acids: CASSLATDTQYF. The CDR3 DNA sequence: TGTGCCAGCAGTCTAGCCACAGATACGCAGTATTTT.

This clonotype was seen many times. CDR3 sequence: CASSALPRGLNTGELFF. The CDR3 region has the DNA TGTGCCAGCAGTGCTCTCCCGCGGGGGCTCAACACCGGGGAGCTGTTTTTT. The chain carries TRBV25-1 and TRBJ2-2, with TRBD2 as a possible D gene (7 bases). Trimming shortened V by 4 bases and J by 2 bases, and 17 bases separated the two germline ends. This CDR3 comprises 17 residues. The germline gives CDR1 MGHDK, CDR2 SYGVNS.

Details on this clonotype: The conserved final phenylalanine or tryptophan is absent from the CDR3, which likely points to a read error. The limits of the CDR3 on the DNA are not certain, so only TCRdb's listed CDR3 is given. The chain carries TRBV5-1 and TRBJ2-5; the table gives TRBD2 as D, unverified against the DNA. Per germline, CDR1 SGHRS and CDR2 YFSETQ. The CDR3 has 15 residues if both end residues are counted. The CDR3 loop reads CASSQSGEGQETLYY.

This clonotype was observed many times. The rearrangement links TRBV20-1 to TRBJ2-1; 8 nucleotides match TRBD2. The trim removed 2 bases at V and 6 bases at J, leaving 12 bases unmatched. This CDR3 spans 16 amino acids. CDR1 DFQATT and CDR2 SNEGSKA come from the germline V gene (reference sequence). The CDR3 bases are TGCAGTGCTAGACCACAGGTACTAGCGGTTATCAATGAGCAGTTCTTC. It encodes CSARPQVLAVINEQFF.

This clonotype was counted many times. The rearrangement links TRBV12-3 or TRBV12-4 to TRBJ2-1; 8 bases map to TRBD2. The CDR3 runs 16 residues. The trim removed 3 bases at V and 10 bases at J, leaving 14 bases unmatched. CDR3 amino acids: CASSFRIGGGSREQFF. CDR3 DNA sequence: TGTGCCAGCAGTTTCAGGATAGGCGGGGGGAGTAGAGAGCAGTTCTTC.

This clonotype has at least ten counts. The V gene is TRBV5-1, the J gene TRBJ2-2, with 7 bases aligning to TRBD1. Trimming removed 3 bases from V and 4 bases from J; junction bases left unmatched: 3. The CDR3 runs 14 residues. From germline, CDR1 is SGHRS and CDR2 YFSETQ. CDR3 in amino acids: CASSSGTATGELFF. In nucleotides, the CDR3 is TGCGCCAGCAGCTCGGGGACAGCCACCGGGGAGCTGTTTTTT.

This clonotype was found many times. The chain links TRBV20-1 to TRBJ2-1, with 11 bases fitting TRBD2. CDR1 is DFQATT and CDR2 is SNEGSKA in the germline V gene (reference sequence). Trimming took 4 bases from V and 14 from J; bases not matched to a gene: 13. This CDR3 spans 14 amino acids. The CDR3 loop is CSAKRGSGGAGEFF. DNA for the CDR3: TGCAGTGCTAAACGGGGTAGCGGGGGGGCAGGGGAGTTCTTC.

This clonotype was found many times. The chain carries TRBV12-3 or TRBV12-4 and TRBJ2-5; 7 bases match TRBD2. V dropped 3 bases and J dropped 4; count of bases not matched to a gene: 5. The CDR3 spans 14 residues. CDR3 in DNA: TGTGCCAGCAGTTTTGGGACTACCCTAGAGACCCAGTACTTC. It specifies CASSFGTTLETQYF.

This clonotype was counted at least ten times. This CDR3 is CASIFSQGSTDTQYF. The CDR3 coding sequence is TGTGCCAGCATTTTCTCCCAGGGGAGCACAGATACGCAGTATTTT. The V call is TRBV12-3 or TRBV12-4, the J call TRBJ2-3; TRBD1 is a possible D gene (6 bases). The CDR3 contains 15 residues. The ends were cut back, 7 bases at V and 0 bases at J, with 14 bases in the middle.

Ten or more counts support this clonotype. The CDR3 reads CASSFQTPGHGFLNTEAFF. CDR3 coding DNA: TGTGCCAGCAGTTTCCAAACTCCGGGACACGGATTCTTGAACACTGAAGCTTTCTTT. The rearrangement joins TRBV28 to TRBJ1-1; D may be TRBD1 (6 bases). Trimming left V 3 bases short and J 0 bases short, with 23 bases between. CDR3 length: 19 amino acids. Germline V gives CDR1 MDHEN, CDR2 SYDVKM.

This clonotype was observed at least ten times. The V gene is TRBV12-3 or TRBV12-4, the J gene TRBJ2-3; TRBD2 matches at 7 bases. With 5 bases clipped from V and 6 bases from J, the junction kept 8 bases outside the gene matches. CDR3 length: 14 residues. CDR3 in DNA: TGTGCCAGCAGTCCCCGGACTAGTGGCGATACGCAGTATTTT. Translated: CASSPRTSGDTQYF.

This clonotype was detected many times. CDR3 amino acids: CASSQEERVATQYF. The CDR3 nucleotides are TGCGCCAGCAGCCAAGAGGAGAGGGTCGCGACGCAGTACTTC. The chain links TRBV4-1 to TRBJ2-7, with TRBD2 as a possible D gene (5 bases). This CDR3 has 14 amino acids. Germline-derived CDR1 and CDR2 are MGHRA and YSYEKL. The V gene lost 0 bases and the J gene lost 9 bases, with 15 bases spanning the gap.

In this sample, this clonotype turned up many times. The chain combines TRBV5-6 with TRBJ2-7, with D perhaps matching TRBD1 (5 bases). Germline CDR1 SGHDT, CDR2 YYEEEE. The CDR3 is 14 amino acids. The V and J ends lost 4 bases and 7 bases respectively, with 18 bases between them. As DNA, the CDR3 is TGTGCCAGCAGCCCAGGGATGGGATCGAGGGAGCAGTACTTC. The encoded protein is CASSPGMGSREQYF.

This clonotype was recorded many times. V gene TRBV5-1 combines with J gene TRBJ2-5; TRBD2 is a possible D gene (6 bases). Trimming removed 5 bases at V and 5 bases at J, with 10 bases between. In germline, CDR1 is SGHRS, CDR2 YFSETQ. The CDR3 consists of 12 residues. Here the CDR3 reads CASREEGETQYF. The CDR3 nucleotides read TGCGCCAGCAGAGAGGAGGGGGAGACCCAGTACTTC.

Concerning this clonotype itself: A single base separates this from a much larger clone, so it may be a read error. The J gene is TRBJ2-1, the V gene TRBV20-1; 15 positions agree with TRBD2. The CDR3 contains 16 residues. V was clipped by 6 bases and J by 4 bases; unmatched bases: 7. The germline V gene has CDR1 DFQATT and CDR2 SNEGSKA (reference sequence). The CDR3 protein is CSALGLAGGTYNEQFF. In DNA, the CDR3 is TGCAGTGCCCTCGGACTAGCGGGGGGGACATACAATGAGCAGTTCTTC.

This clonotype was seen many times. The chain is built from TRBV2 and TRBJ1-5; the match to TRBD1 covers 9 bases. Trimming at V came to 6 bases and at J to 0 bases, leaving 9 bases not matched to a gene. Germline CDR1 reads SNHLY; CDR2 reads FYNNEI. The CDR3 has 17 residues. The chain's CDR3 is CASSLTGGAYSNQPQHF. The DNA for the CDR3 is TGTGCCAGCAGCTTAACAGGGGGCGCTTATAGCAATCAGCCCCAGCATTTT. The variable domain in full, completed from reference TRBV2 and TRBJ1-5, reads EPEVTQTPSHQVTQMGQEVILRCVPISNHLYFYWYRQILGQKVEFLVSFYNNEISEKSEIFDDQFSVERPDGSNFTLKIRSTKLEDSAMYFCASSLTGGAYSNQPQHFGDGTRLSIL.

This clonotype showed up many times. The genes are TRBV7-9 and TRBJ1-5, with TRBD1 matching 7 bases. The V segment lost 5 bases and the J segment 4 bases; nucleotides outside the gene matches: 8. CDR1 is SEHNR, CDR2 FQNEAQ, per germline (reference sequence). The CDR3 extends over 15 amino acids. The CDR3 sequence: CASSPLGDRNQPQHF. CDR3 DNA sequence: TGTGCCAGCAGCCCCCTGGGGGACAGAAATCAGCCCCAGCATTTT.

This clonotype was seen repeatedly, ten times or more. V usage is TRBV21-1 and J usage is TRBJ2-1; whether TRBD2, the table's D call, matches the DNA was not checked. TRBV21-1 is a documented pseudogene. The CDR3 totals 17 residues. The CDR3 reads CASSFRGPRAAYNEQFF. CDR3 DNA sequence: TGTGCCAGCAGCTTCCGAGGGCCGAGAGCGGCCTACAATGAGCAGTTCTTC.

The sample holds many counts of this clonotype. V usage is TRBV24-1 and J usage is TRBJ2-5; 10 bases match TRBD1. The germline CDR1 and CDR2 sequences are KGHDR and SFDVKD. Germline trimming cut 3 bases from V and 4 bases from J; bases unmatched to any gene: 10. CDR3 length: 17 amino acids. The CDR3 DNA sequence: TGTGCCACCAGTGATGCTACCGGGACAGGGGCTCGAGAGACCCAGTACTTC. This codes for CATSDATGTGARETQYF.

V is TRBV27 and J is TRBJ1-6; unclear D gene. The CDR3 sequence is 16 residues long. CDR1 is MNHEY, CDR2 SMNVEV, per germline (reference sequence). Between the trimmed V and J ends, which lost 4 bases and 4 bases, there was a span of 14 bases. As DNA, the CDR3 is TGTGCCAGCAGTTCCCACCGTGGCGCATATAATTCACCCCTCCACTTT. This gives the protein CASSSHRGAYNSPLHF.